The next 9 T cell receptor beta chains were all read from a single sample in a study of yellow fever vaccine responses in identical twins. Each CDR3 protein gets one entry after TCRdb re-called the RT-PCR reads with MiXCR. The sample shows roughly 350 distinct CDR3 sequences, 72% of them seen only once. The specimen comprised T cells from blood (PBMCs), unsorted or a sorted subset (not recorded which), sampled before or after yellow fever vaccination (not recorded which). The receptors shown here come from a female donor who received the yellow fever vaccine.

This chain joins TRBV20-1 and TRBJ2-5; TRBD2 agrees at 11 bases. The CDR3 runs to 14 residues. Germline V gene sequence: CDR1 DFQATT, CDR2 SNEGSKA (reference sequence). V shed 8 bases and J 5 bases; nucleotides not matched to a gene: 10. CDR3 sequence: CSPLAGGRVETQYF. The CDR3 region has the DNA TGCAGTCCTCTAGCGGGGGGCCGGGTTGAGACCCAGTACTTC.

The CDR3 coding sequence is TGTGCCAGCTCAACCGGGACCCCAGGTGGGGTTGAGCAGTACGTC. Translating gives CASSTGTPGGVEQYV. The rearrangement uses TRBV18 and TRBJ2-7; D tentatively reads TRBD1 or TRBD2 (5 bases each). The CDR3 length is 15 residues. The V and J ends lost 5 bases and 7 bases respectively, with 21 bases between them. The germline gives CDR1 KGHSH, CDR2 LQKENI.

The rearrangement links TRBV4-3 to TRBJ1-5, with a tentative D call TRBD1 (5 bases). The length of the CDR3 is 16 residues. The ends were cut back, 0 bases at V and 5 bases at J, with 14 bases in the middle. Germline loops: CDR1 LGHNA, CDR2 YSLEER. The CDR3 here is CASSQETGVLYQPQHF. The CDR3 DNA sequence: TGCGCCAGCAGCCAAGAGACGGGGGTTCTCTATCAGCCCCAGCATTTT.

J is TRBJ1-1 and V is TRBV4-1; D gene uncertain. The CDR3 has 16 residues. Trimming removed 1 base at V and 1 base at J, with 13 bases between. CDR1 is MGHRA, CDR2 YSYEKL, per germline. The CDR3 DNA sequence: TGCGCCAGCAGCCAAGTTTTAGGCGGTCCGAACACTGAAGCTTTCTTT. This sequence encodes CASSQVLGGPNTEAFF.

The chain has TRBV6-5 and TRBJ1-2; the D gene is possibly TRBD1 (5 bases). This CDR3 comprises 13 residues. Trimming took 4 bases from V and 4 from J, leaving 10 bases between them. Germline assignment: CDR1 MNHEY and CDR2 SVGAGI. This CDR3 reads CASSSGTLYGYTF. CDR3 nucleotides: TGTGCCAGCAGTTCCGGGACCCTCTATGGCTACACCTTC.

A remark on this clonotype: One junction end disagrees with the germline gene, perhaps due to a read error. The chain links TRBV10-3 to TRBJ1-3; D perhaps matches TRBD1 (6 bases). Germline loops: CDR1 ENHRY, CDR2 SYGVKD. This CDR3 is built from 15 residues. For the CDR3, the DNA is TGTGCCATCAGTGATACTAGGGGGGCTGGAAACACCACATATTTT. It translates to CAISDTRGAGNTTYF.

This chain links TRBV18 with TRBJ2-1, with D maybe TRBD2 (7 bases). CDR1 KGHSH and CDR2 LQKENI come from the germline V gene. Trimming took off 2 bases at V and 2 bases at J, with 10 bases between the two ends. The CDR3 has 15 amino acids. This chain's CDR3 is CASSPGGGAYNEQFF. CDR3 DNA: TGTGCCAGCTCACCAGGAGGGGGGGCCTACAATGAGCAGTTCTTC.

This clonotype has only a few counts. V is TRBV6-5 and J is TRBJ1-1; TRBD1 aligns across 7 bases. Germline V gives CDR1 MNHEY, CDR2 SVGAGI. V trimming: 1 base; J trimming: 5 bases; junction bases outside the gene matches: 7. This CDR3 comprises 15 residues. The CDR3 DNA is TGTGCCAGCAGTTACTTCTCACAGGGGTGGACTGAAGCTTTCTTT. This encodes CASSYFSQGWTEAFF.

This clonotype was picked up a small number of times. This chain uses TRBV5-4 with TRBJ2-1; possibly TRBD2 for D (5 bases). The CDR3 has 15 residues. Trimming removed 0 bases from V and 6 bases from J, with 13 bases in between. CDR1 SGHNT and CDR2 YYREEE come from the germline V gene (reference sequence). The DNA for the CDR3 is TGTGCCAGCAGCTTGGGGACTTTCCGTGGCAATGAGCAGTTCTTC. Translating gives CASSLGTFRGNEQFF.